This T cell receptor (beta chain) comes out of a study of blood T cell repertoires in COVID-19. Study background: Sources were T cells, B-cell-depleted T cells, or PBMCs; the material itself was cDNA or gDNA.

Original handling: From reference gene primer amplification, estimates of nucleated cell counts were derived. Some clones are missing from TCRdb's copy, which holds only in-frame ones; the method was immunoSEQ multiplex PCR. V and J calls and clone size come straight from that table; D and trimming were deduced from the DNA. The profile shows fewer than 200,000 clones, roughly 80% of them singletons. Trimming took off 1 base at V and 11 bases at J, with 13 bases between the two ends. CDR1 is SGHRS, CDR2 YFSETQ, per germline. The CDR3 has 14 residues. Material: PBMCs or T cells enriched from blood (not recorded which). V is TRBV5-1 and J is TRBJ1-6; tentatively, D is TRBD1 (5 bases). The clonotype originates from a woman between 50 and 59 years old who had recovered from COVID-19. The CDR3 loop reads CASSLSGVDPPLHF. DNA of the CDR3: TGCGCCAGCAGCTTGTCGGGGGTCGATCCACCCCTCCACTTT.